This T cell receptor beta chain stems from a study of shared clonotypes between healthy human individuals. This table comes from immunoSEQ multiplex PCR, and its TCRdb copy is limited to in-frame clones, with some not included. The table records over a million clones, 78% of them present only once. Germline V CDR1 and CDR2: MNHEY, SVGAGI. The CDR3 runs to 15 residues. V lost 4 bases, J lost 3 bases, and 4 bases stayed unmatched. This receptor was taken from a man aged 18 to 30 in good health. Some clones in this sample may be carry-over from other donors' samples. The chain combines TRBV6-5 with TRBJ2-5, with TRBD2 matching over 11 bases. The sample comprised memory CD4+ T cells from PBMCs. Subset reported: CD45RA-negative fraction. In DNA form, the CDR3 reads TGTGCCAGCAGTTCAGTAGCGGGAGGGGAAGAGACCCAGTACTTC. Protein product: CASSSVAGGEETQYF.